The 7 T cell receptor beta chains below come from one sample, sequenced in a study of control samples from healthy donors and cancer patients. Sequencing used immunoSEQ multiplex PCR; TCRdb keeps in-frame clones, though not all of them. In the table there are over 200,000 clones, 82% of which are singletons. The sequencing input was PBMCs. These receptors all stem from a woman in her sixties or seventies with lung cancer.

This rearrangement joins TRBV6-5 to TRBJ2-3; TRBD2 might be the D (6 bases). Germline values: CDR1 MNHEY, CDR2 SVGAGI. The CDR3 runs 14 residues. V lost 6 bases, J lost 4 bases, and 14 bases lay in between. The CDR3 DNA reads TGTGCCAGCAGGGAGGGGTTAGCTGCAGATACGCAGTATTTT. This gives the protein CASREGLAADTQYF.

This clone has only one observation. This chain uses TRBV30 with TRBJ2-3, with 10 bases lining up with TRBD2. J gave up 4 bases and V 3 bases, and 1 base lay outside the gene matches. The CDR3 covers 13 residues. The germline gives CDR1 GTSNPN, CDR2 SVGIG (reference sequence). CDR3 amino acids: CAWSLAGADTQYF. The CDR3 DNA reads TGTGCCTGGAGCCTAGCGGGAGCAGATACGCAGTATTTT.

The table lists this clone with a few counts. This chain links TRBV2 with TRBJ1-3; no firm D call. V shed 6 bases and J shed 0 bases, with 9 bases lying between them. Germline lookup yields CDR1 SNHLY and CDR2 FYNNEI. This CDR3 comprises 14 residues. The CDR3 is CASRQSLSGNTIYF. The CDR3 region has the DNA TGTGCCAGCAGACAGTCCCTCTCTGGAAACACCATATATTTT.

The CDR3 spells CASSPTAKNIQYF. In nucleotides, the CDR3 is TGTGCCAGCTCACCTACGGCCAAAAACATTCAGTACTTC. V is TRBV18 and J is TRBJ2-4; D uncertain. The CDR3 totals 13 residues. The germline V gene encodes CDR1 KGHSH and CDR2 LQKENI. V shed 3 bases and J shed 1 base, with 4 bases lying between them.

The chain has TRBV20-1 and TRBJ2-7, with D uncertain. Trimming took 6 bases from V and 7 from J, leaving 10 bases between them. Germline CDR1 DFQATT, CDR2 SNEGSKA (reference sequence). The CDR3 sequence is 10 residues long. The CDR3 sequence: CSALLREQYF. CDR3 in DNA: TGCAGTGCCCTCCTCAGGGAGCAGTACTTC.

The V and J genes are TRBV5-1 and TRBJ1-2, with TRBD1 as a possible D gene (5 bases). This CDR3 has 14 amino acids. V lost 0 bases, J lost 1 base, and 7 bases lay in between. CDR1 and CDR2 from the germline V gene are SGHRS and YFSETQ. The CDR3 bases are TGCGCCAGCAGCTTGGGCGACAGTAACTATGGCTACACCTTC. This encodes CASSLGDSNYGYTF.

The chain carries TRBV27 and TRBJ1-1; TRBD1 matches at 8 bases. The trim removed 3 bases at V and 1 base at J, leaving 4 bases unmatched. The length of the CDR3 is 15 residues. Germline-derived CDR1 and CDR2 are MNHEY and SMNVEV (reference sequence). The CDR3 loop reads CASSFLDRANTEAFF. The CDR3 coding sequence is TGTGCCAGCAGTTTTCTGGACAGGGCGAACACTGAAGCTTTCTTT.